This TCR beta chain was identified in a study of tumor T cells in aggressive B-cell lymphoma. This table comes from immunoSEQ multiplex PCR, and its TCRdb copy is limited to in-frame clones, with some not included. The sample has under 3,500 clones, 92% seen once. V was pared by 8 bases and J by 0 bases, with 9 bases of the junction left unmatched. This CDR3 comprises 16 residues. The germline gives CDR1 SNHLY, CDR2 FYNNEI. Sequences were obtained from tumor tissue. The TCR comes from an adult with diffuse large B cell lymphoma. The chain employs TRBV2 and TRBJ1-5; 8 positions match TRBD1. The CDR3 region has the DNA TGTGCCAGCTCGGACAGGGCCCCCGGTAGCAATCAGCCCCAGCATTTT. Translating gives CASSDRAPGSNQPQHF. The variable domain in full, completed from reference TRBV2 and TRBJ1-5, reads EPEVTQTPSHQVTQMGQEVILRCVPISNHLYFYWYRQILGQKVEFLVSFYNNEISEKSEIFDDQFSVERPDGSNFTLKIRSTKLEDSAMYFCASSDRAPGSNQPQHFGDGTRLSIL.